Listed below are T cell receptor beta chains from one sample, sequenced in a study of shared clonotypes between healthy human individuals. Assay used: immunoSEQ multiplex PCR; TCRdb lists only in-frame clones, some missing. The sample lists about 2 million clones; about 94% were seen once. The sequencing input was naive CD8+ T cells sorted from blood. The receptors were sampled from a man between 18 and 35 years old in good health. Each CDR3 is given with its conserved first and last residue. The D gene is left open where the match is weak. Where a row states a size, it is once, few, many or the class of an expanded clone; other rows omit it.

clone_size | d_call | j_call | v_call | cdr3_nt | cdr3_aa
NA | NA | TRBJ2-7 | TRBV30 | TGTGCCTGGAGTGTACTGGTCAGCTCCTACGAGCAGTACTTC | CAWSVLVSSYEQYF
NA | NA | TRBJ1-4 | TRBV27 | TGTGCCAGCAGTTGGGGCACAGGCGAAAAACTGTTTTTT | CASSWGTGEKLFF
NA | NA | TRBJ1-1 | TRBV30 | TGTGCCTGGAGCGGTGGGTTAGAAGCTTTCTTT | CAWSGGLEAFF
NA | TRBD1 | TRBJ2-7 | TRBV4-1 | TGCGCCAGCAGCCAAGCCCAGACAGGGGCTAACTACGAGCAGTACTTC | CASSQAQTGANYEQYF
NA | NA | TRBJ2-7 | TRBV5-1 | TGCGCCAGCAGCGCCGGTCCTGCCTACGAGCAGTACTTC | CASSAGPAYEQYF
NA | NA | TRBJ1-1 | TRBV27 | TGTGCCAGCAGTTTGCACAGAACACTGAACACTGAAGCTTTCTTT | CASSLHRTLNTEAFF
NA | NA | TRBJ1-6 | TRBV7-9 | TGTGCCAGCAGCTCCCTGTCTTGGGATTCACCCCTCCACTTT | CASSSLSWDSPLHF
NA | NA | TRBJ1-4 | TRBV13 | TGTGCCAGCAGCCCCGGTGCAGGGCGGGAAAAACTGTTTTTT | CASSPGAGREKLFF
NA | NA | TRBJ1-1 | TRBV4-3 | TGCGCCAGCAGCCAAGACTCGGAGGGCACGAACACTGAAGCTTTCTTT | CASSQDSEGTNTEAFF
once | TRBD1 | TRBJ2-7 | TRBV28 | TGTGCCAGCAGTCCGCCACCGGGACAGATATACGAGCAGTACTTC | CASSPPPGQIYEQYF
NA | NA | TRBJ2-7 | TRBV6-1 | TGTGCCAGCAGTGGTGAGGGTATCGACGAGCAGTACTTC | CASSGEGIDEQYF
NA | NA | TRBJ2-5 | TRBV2 | TGTGCCAGCAGTGGGGGAGAGACCCAGTACTTC | CASSGGETQYF
NA | TRBD2 | TRBJ2-7 | TRBV29-1 | TGCAGCGTTGAAGAACTAGCGGGAATCTCCTACGAGCAGTACTTC | CSVEELAGISYEQYF
NA | TRBD2 | TRBJ2-1 | TRBV7-8 | TGTGCCAGCAGCTTAGCCCTGTTAGCGGGAGAGGCCTACAATGAGCAGTTCTTC | CASSLALLAGEAYNEQFF
NA | TRBD1 | TRBJ1-1 | TRBV5-6 | TGTGCCAGCAGCTTTGGGACAGGGATGAACACTGAAGCTTTCTTT | CASSFGTGMNTEAFF
NA | NA | TRBJ2-2 | TRBV7-9 | TGTGCCAGCGGGGGGGCGGACACCGGGGAGCTGTTTTTT | CASGGADTGELFF
NA | TRBD2 | TRBJ2-7 | TRBV27 | TGTGCCAGCAGTTTCCGGGCGGGGACTACCTACGAGCAGTACTTC | CASSFRAGTTYEQYF
NA | TRBD2 | TRBJ2-4 | TRBV7-9 | TGTGCCAGCAGCTCTACCGGGACTAGTTTGACAGCCAAAAACATTCAGTACTTC | CASSSTGTSLTAKNIQYF
NA | NA | TRBJ2-5 | TRBV5-4 | TGTGCCAGCAGCTCTGTAGGGTCGCCCCAAGAGACCCAGTACTTC | CASSSVGSPQETQYF
NA | NA | TRBJ1-3 | TRBV4-3 | TGCGCCAGCAGCCAAGATGTTGCAGGGACCTCTGGAAACACCATATATTTT | CASSQDVAGTSGNTIYF
NA | TRBD1 | TRBJ2-7 | TRBV6-1 | TGTGCCAGCAGTGAGGGACAGGGGGCAGACGAGCAGTACTTC | CASSEGQGADEQYF
NA | NA | TRBJ2-7 | TRBV28 | TGTGCCAGCAGTTTCCCCCCCGGAGACACCACCTACGAGCAGTACTTC | CASSFPPGDTTYEQYF
NA | NA | TRBJ1-1 | TRBV28 | TGTGCCAGCAGTCAAACAGGGACAAGGTGGGAAGCTTTCTTT | CASSQTGTRWEAFF
NA | NA | TRBJ2-7 | TRBV9 | TGTGCCAGCAGCGTAGGAGGCGGATCTGAGCAGTACTTC | CASSVGGGSEQYF
once | NA | TRBJ2-7 | TRBV2 | TGTGCCAGCAGACAAAGCGTGCTGAGCTCCTACGAGCAGTACTTC | CASRQSVLSSYEQYF
NA | NA | TRBJ2-3 | TRBV6-6 | TGTGCCAGCTCTAGTGGTGGAGTCGGGGGCACAGATACGCAGTATTTT | CASSSGGVGGTDTQYF
once | NA | TRBJ1-2 | TRBV6-5 | TGTGCCAGCAGTTACGGGCAGGCCTACACCTTC | CASSYGQAYTF
NA | TRBD1 | TRBJ1-2 | TRBV6-6 | TGTGCCAGCAGTTACGAGGGACAGAACTATGGCTACACCTTC | CASSYEGQNYGYTF
NA | NA | TRBJ2-5 | TRBV6-5 | TGTGCCAGCAGTTACTTGGGGGCGCAAGAGACCCAGTACTTC | CASSYLGAQETQYF
NA | NA | TRBJ2-1 | TRBV7-9 | TGTGCCAGCAGCTTAGTAAAATCCGGACAGAACAGGACTGAGCAGTTCTTC | CASSLVKSGQNRTEQFF
NA | NA | TRBJ1-1 | TRBV19 | TGTGCCAGTAGTATAGCTTACGGGAACACTGAAGCTTTCTTT | CASSIAYGNTEAFF
few | NA | TRBJ1-2 | TRBV2 | TGTGCCAGCAGCCCGGGACACCCGTATGGCTACACCTTC | CASSPGHPYGYTF
NA | NA | TRBJ2-7 | TRBV4-1 | TGCGCCAGCAGCCAAGCCTCGGAGCAGTACTTC | CASSQASEQYF
NA | NA | TRBJ1-3 | TRBV7-9 | TGTGCCAGCAGCTTAGGGCCGTCTGCATCTGGAAACACCATATATTTT | CASSLGPSASGNTIYF
once | TRBD1 | TRBJ1-1 | TRBV30 | TGTGCCTGGAAGCCGGGACAGGGCGTCACTGAAGCTTTCTTT | CAWKPGQGVTEAFF
NA | NA | TRBJ1-1 | TRBV9 | TGTGCCAGCAGCCCCGCTCCGAGGACTGAAGCTTTCTTT | CASSPAPRTEAFF
NA | NA | TRBJ1-2 | TRBV2 | TGTGCCAGCAGTGGAAGTGGCTACACCTTC | CASSGSGYTF